These 13 T cell receptor beta chains share one sample of origin, sequenced in a study of human T cells and chemical hapten exposure. TCRdb re-called the RACE reads through MiXCR, storing one row per CDR3 protein. The sample includes more than 100,000 distinct CDR3 sequences, 11% of them seen just once. Noted time point: patch test 3, about 24 weeks after DPC sensitization. The treatment here: therapeutic diphenylcyclopropenone sensitization with weekly scalp DPC. Sequencing used whole blood, obtained in connection with sensitization to the hapten diphenylcyclopropenone (DPC). These receptors were taken from a woman between 50 and 59 years old with alopecia areata. Some clones in this sample may be carry-over from other donors' samples.

The chain couples TRBV29-1 to TRBJ2-7, with D possibly matching TRBD2 (6 bases). Between the trimmed V and J ends, which lost 3 bases and 6 bases, there was a span of 15 bases. The CDR3 runs 13 residues. Germline assignment: CDR1 SQVTM and CDR2 ANQGSEA. CDR3 amino acids: CSVDGQGGGEQYF. The CDR3 DNA follows: TGCAGCGTTGATGGGCAGGGAGGCGGCGAGCAGTACTTC.

This clonotype was observed a handful of times. The chain carries TRBV3-1 and TRBJ1-2; 8 nucleotides line up with TRBD1. The CDR3 runs to 14 residues. The germline V gene encodes CDR1 LGHDT and CDR2 YNNKEL (reference sequence). J was trimmed by 5 bases and V by 4 bases; bases with no gene match: 6. CDR3 nucleotides: TGTGCCAGCAGCCGCGGACAGGGTGTGTATGGCTACACCTTC. Translated: CASSRGQGVYGYTF.

This clonotype showed up many times. The chain recombines TRBV12-3 or TRBV12-4 with TRBJ2-2; no firm D call. This CDR3 comprises 12 residues. Trimming took 4 bases from V and 3 from J, leaving 3 bases between them. Here the CDR3 reads CASSSDTGELFF. The CDR3 DNA sequence: TGTGCCAGCAGTTCCGACACCGGGGAGCTGTTTTTT.

This clonotype was counted a few times. The gene calls are TRBV5-1 and TRBJ1-1; D is undetermined. Germline lookup yields CDR1 SGHRS and CDR2 YFSETQ. Trimming pared 1 base from V and 1 base from J, leaving 8 bases between. CDR3 length equals 14 residues. The DNA of the CDR3 is TGCGCCAGCAGCTTGCGGGCGGAGAACACTGAAGCTTTCTTT. Protein product: CASSLRAENTEAFF.

This clonotype has more than one count but fewer than ten. This chain uses TRBV29-1 with TRBJ2-3, with 8 bases that match TRBD2. V dropped 4 bases and J dropped 0; count of bases not matched to a gene: 15. CDR1 is SQVTM and CDR2 is ANQGSEA in the germline V gene. The CDR3 runs 18 residues. The CDR3 DNA reads as TGCAGCGTTGGGCAAAAGGTGACTAGCGCATTAAGCACAGATACGCAGTATTTT. Translating it yields CSVGQKVTSALSTDTQYF.

This clonotype was observed at least ten times. The gene calls are TRBV25-1 and TRBJ1-5, with 8 bases aligning to TRBD1. Germline-derived CDR1 and CDR2 are MGHDK and SYGVNS. Trimming at V came to 3 bases and at J to 4 bases, leaving 5 bases not matched to a gene. There are 15 residues in the CDR3. CDR3 bases: TGTGCCAGCAGTGAGATTGGACAGGGTAATCAGCCCCAGCATTTT. Its protein product is CASSEIGQGNQPQHF.

J is TRBJ2-3 and V is TRBV5-1; 11 bases line up with TRBD2. The CDR3 has 16 amino acids. V lost 3 bases and J lost 0; bases outside the gene matches: 3. The germline CDR1 and CDR2 sequences are SGHRS and YFSETQ. This CDR3 is CASSSLAGESTDTQYF. In nucleotides, the CDR3 is TGCGCCAGCAGCTCACTAGCGGGGGAAAGCACAGATACGCAGTATTTT.

This clonotype was seen more than once but under ten times. The chain carries TRBV3-1 and TRBJ1-2; D remains unclear. The germline gives CDR1 LGHDT, CDR2 YNNKEL (reference sequence). Trimming took 0 bases from V and 4 from J, leaving 15 bases between them. There are 16 residues in the CDR3. The CDR3 coding sequence is TGTGCCAGCAGCCAAGAGGGCAGGATAACTCTCTATGGCTACACCTTC. Residues: CASSQEGRITLYGYTF.

The chain combines TRBV2 with TRBJ1-2; 11 positions match TRBD1. The CDR3 loop spans 15 amino acids. Looked up from germline, CDR1 is SNHLY and CDR2 is FYNNEI. With V trimmed by 5 bases and J by 4 bases, 6 bases remained unmatched. The chain's CDR3 is CASSPGTGGIYGYTF. In DNA form, the CDR3 reads TGTGCCAGCAGTCCAGGGACAGGGGGAATCTATGGCTACACCTTC.

This clonotype was counted at least ten times. V usage is TRBV12-3 or TRBV12-4 and J usage is TRBJ1-3, with 10 bases that match TRBD1. The CDR3 has 17 amino acids. Germline trimming cut 3 bases from V and 4 bases from J; bases unmatched to any gene: 9. For the CDR3, the DNA is TGTGCCAGCAGTTTCTCGGGACAGGGGTTCTCCGGAAACACCATATATTTT. This encodes CASSFSGQGFSGNTIYF.

The V gene is TRBV6-2 or TRBV6-3, the J gene TRBJ2-2; D possibly corresponds to TRBD1 (5 bases). V was clipped by 3 bases and J by 4 bases, with 15 bases between them. The CDR3 totals 16 residues. CDR1 MNHEY and CDR2 SVGEGT come from the germline V gene. CDR3 DNA sequence: TGTGCCAGCAGTTATACAGGTCAACAGTCCACCGGGGAGCTGTTTTTT. Encoded protein: CASSYTGQQSTGELFF.

The rearrangement links TRBV20-1 to TRBJ1-2; TRBD1 might be the D (6 bases). The CDR3 consists of 12 residues. Looked up from germline, CDR1 is DFQATT and CDR2 is SNEGSKA (reference sequence). The V and J ends lost 3 bases and 6 bases respectively, with 11 bases between them. CDR3 amino acids: CSASTGSHGYTF. CDR3 nucleotide sequence: TGCAGTGCTAGCACAGGGTCTCATGGCTACACCTTC.

This clonotype has only a few counts. J is TRBJ1-2 and V is TRBV30; TRBD1 is a possible D gene (6 bases). The CDR3 is 12 residues long. Trimming pared 5 bases from V and 7 bases from J, leaving 14 bases between. In germline, CDR1 is GTSNPN, CDR2 SVGIG (reference sequence). Written as DNA, the CDR3 is TGTGCCTGGGCCAGACAGGCATCTGGCTACACCTTC. Encoded protein: CAWARQASGYTF.